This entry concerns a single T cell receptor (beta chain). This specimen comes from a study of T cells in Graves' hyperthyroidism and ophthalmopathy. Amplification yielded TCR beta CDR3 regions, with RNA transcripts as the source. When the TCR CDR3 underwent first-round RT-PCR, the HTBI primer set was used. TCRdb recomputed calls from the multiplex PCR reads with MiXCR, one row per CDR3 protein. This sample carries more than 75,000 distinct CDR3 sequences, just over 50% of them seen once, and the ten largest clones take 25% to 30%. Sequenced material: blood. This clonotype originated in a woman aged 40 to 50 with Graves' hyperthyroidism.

The CDR3 DNA reads TGTGCCATCAGAATAGGGGGAATGAGCACTGAAGCTTTCTTT. Translating it yields CAIRIGGMSTEAFF. The chain has TRBV10-3 and TRBJ1-1; D might be TRBD1 (6 bases). The V gene lost 6 bases and the J gene lost 4 bases, with 15 bases spanning the gap. The CDR3 covers 14 residues. The germline V gene has CDR1 ENHRY and CDR2 SYGVKD.